This T cell receptor (beta chain) stems from a study of blood T cell repertoires in COVID-19. In the authors' methods: Amplification of reference gene primers was used by the study to estimate nucleated cell counts. Sequencing used immunoSEQ multiplex PCR; TCRdb keeps in-frame clones, though not all of them. V and J calls plus clone size are reproduced from that table; the DNA served to infer D and trimming. Here the sample spans under 250,000 clones, approximately 85% being singletons. The receptor comes from a woman in her forties or fifties with active or convalescent COVID-19. The sample comprised peripheral blood.

CDR3 in amino acids: CASSLDQGSNQPQHF. The CDR3 nucleotides read TGTGCCAGCAGCTTGGACCAGGGGAGCAATCAGCCCCAGCATTTT. The chain joins TRBV5-4 to TRBJ1-5; a possible D gene is TRBD1 (6 bases). The germline V gene has CDR1 SGHNT and CDR2 YYREEE (reference sequence). The CDR3 consists of 15 residues. The V end lost 0 bases, the J end lost 1 base, and 8 bases lay between the germline ends.